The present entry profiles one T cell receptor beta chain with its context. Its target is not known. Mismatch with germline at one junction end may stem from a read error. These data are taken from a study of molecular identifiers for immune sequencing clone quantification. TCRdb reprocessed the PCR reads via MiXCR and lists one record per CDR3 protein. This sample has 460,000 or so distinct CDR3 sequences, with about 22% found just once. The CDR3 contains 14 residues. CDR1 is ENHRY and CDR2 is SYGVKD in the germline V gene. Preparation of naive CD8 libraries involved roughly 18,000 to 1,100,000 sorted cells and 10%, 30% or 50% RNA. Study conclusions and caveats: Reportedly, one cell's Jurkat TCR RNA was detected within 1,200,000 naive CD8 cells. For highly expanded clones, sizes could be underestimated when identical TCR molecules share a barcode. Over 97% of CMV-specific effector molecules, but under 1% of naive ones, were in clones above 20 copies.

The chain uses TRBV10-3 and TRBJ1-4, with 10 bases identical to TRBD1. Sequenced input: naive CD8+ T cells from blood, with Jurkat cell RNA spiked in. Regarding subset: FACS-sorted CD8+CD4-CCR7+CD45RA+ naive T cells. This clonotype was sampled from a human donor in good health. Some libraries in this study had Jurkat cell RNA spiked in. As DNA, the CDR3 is TGTGCCATCAGAGGGACAGGGGCAGGAGAAAGACTGTTTTTT. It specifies CAIRGTGAGERLFF.